This TCR beta chain was sequenced for a study of tissue T cells after allogeneic stem cell transplantation. Broader study findings: Only a limited share of tissue TCRs appeared in blood or spleen. Shared clones across patients were few; motif clustering revealed tissue-specific shared signatures.

Time point reported: mouse harvest day 14 after allogeneic transplant. Each mouse received 10^7 T-cell-depleted marrow cells plus 10^6 splenic CD5+ T cells by tail vein. Mice had MHC-mismatched B6 into BALB/c GVHD, sampled day 7 or 14. TCRdb's copy holds only in-frame clones and misses some; the assay was immunoSEQ multiplex PCR. The table records under 3,000 clones, 45% to 60% of them present only once. Concerning this clone itself: The antigen remains unidentified. Any gene name here is a mouse gene name. The read ends 1 residue before the CDR3 terminus; that terminus is restored from the germline J gene.

CDR3 length: 15 amino acids. V shed 3 bases and J 5 bases; nucleotides not matched to a gene: 4. CDR1 is KGHPV and CDR2 is FQNQEV in the germline V gene (reference sequence). The chain combines TRBV26 with TRBJ2-5; 11 nucleotides align to TRBD2. Sequenced material: lymph node tissue. This sequence originates from a female BALB/c mouse given C57BL/6 T cells with graft-versus-host disease after an allogeneic hematopoietic cell transplant. The CDR3 sequence: CASSLLGGRGDTQYF. CDR3 bases read: TGTGCCAGCAGTCTACTGGGGGGGCGCGGAGACACCCAGTAC. The full variable domain, rest sourced from reference TRBV26 and TRBJ2-5, is NSKVIQTPRYLVKGQGQKAKMRCIPEKGHPVVFWYQQNKNNEFKFLINFQNQEVLQQIDMTEKRFSAECPSNSPCSLEIQSSEAGDSALYLCASSLLGGRGDTQYFGPGTRLLVL.